This TCR beta chain was identified during a study of blood T cell repertoires in COVID-19. The data were produced by immunoSEQ multiplex PCR, yet TCRdb's version contains in-frame clones alone and is incomplete. This table holds under 200,000 clones, approximately 86% found once. The sequenced sample consisted of peripheral blood. The sequence came from a woman over 75 with COVID-19, enrolled during active disease.

This chain's CDR3 is CASSLNGGGSTGELFF. The CDR3 DNA reads as TGTGCCAGCAGCTTAAATGGCGGGGGGAGCACCGGGGAGCTGTTTTTT. V is TRBV7-2 and J is TRBJ2-2; TRBD2 matches 8 bases. V shed 2 bases and J 4 bases; nucleotides not matched to a gene: 6. The CDR3 contains 16 residues. Germline CDR1 is SGHTA and CDR2 is FQGNSA. The variable domain in full, completed from reference TRBV7-2 and TRBJ2-2, reads GAGVSQSPSNKVTEKGKDVELRCDPISGHTALYWYRQSLGQGLEFLIYFQGNSAPDKSGLPSDRFSAERTGGSVSTLTIQRTQQEDSAVYLCASSLNGGGSTGELFFGEGSRLTVL.